This T cell receptor beta chain is from a study of neurological immune-mediated disorders. With 10-nucleotide random UMIs included, cDNA was synthesized by 5'RACE. TCRdb reanalysed the 5' RACE reads using MiXCR and keeps one entry per CDR3 protein. This table has tens of thousands of distinct CDR3 sequences, under 13% appearing once. This clonotype was counted ten times or more. Per the germline V gene, CDR1 is MNHEY and CDR2 is SVGEGT. The CDR3 totals 13 residues. Trimming took 2 bases from V and 6 from J, leaving 10 bases between them. The chain has TRBV6-2 or TRBV6-3 and TRBJ2-5, with D perhaps matching TRBD2 (5 bases). The sequenced sample consisted of PBMCs. The TCR comes from a woman in her thirties or forties with HTLV-1-associated myelopathy (HAM/TSP). The CDR3 sequence is CASSYSDYQTQYF. CDR3 bases: TGTGCCAGCAGTTACAGCGACTACCAGACCCAGTACTTC.